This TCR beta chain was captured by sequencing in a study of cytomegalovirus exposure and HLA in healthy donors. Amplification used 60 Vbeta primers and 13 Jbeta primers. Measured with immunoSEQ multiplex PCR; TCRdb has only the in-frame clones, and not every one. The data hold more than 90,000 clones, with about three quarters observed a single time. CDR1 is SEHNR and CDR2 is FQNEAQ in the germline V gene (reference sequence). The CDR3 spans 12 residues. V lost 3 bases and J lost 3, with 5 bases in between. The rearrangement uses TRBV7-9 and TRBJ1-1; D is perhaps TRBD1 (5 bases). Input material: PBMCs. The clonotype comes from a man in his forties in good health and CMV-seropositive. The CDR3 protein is CASSFRDTEAFF. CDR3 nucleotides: TGTGCCAGCAGCTTCAGGGACACTGAAGCTTTCTTT.